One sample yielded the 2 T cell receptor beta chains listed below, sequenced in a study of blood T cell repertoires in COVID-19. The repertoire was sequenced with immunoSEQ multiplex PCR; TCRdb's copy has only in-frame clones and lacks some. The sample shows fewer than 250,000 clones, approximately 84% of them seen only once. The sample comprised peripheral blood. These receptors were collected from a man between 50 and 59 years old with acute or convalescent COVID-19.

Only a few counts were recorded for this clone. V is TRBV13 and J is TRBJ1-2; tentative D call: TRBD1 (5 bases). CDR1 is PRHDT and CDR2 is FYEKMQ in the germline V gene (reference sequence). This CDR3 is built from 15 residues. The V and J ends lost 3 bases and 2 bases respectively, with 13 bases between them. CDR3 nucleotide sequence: TGTGCCAGCAGCTTCAGGGATCGAACGAACTATGGCTACACCTTC. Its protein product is CASSFRDRTNYGYTF.

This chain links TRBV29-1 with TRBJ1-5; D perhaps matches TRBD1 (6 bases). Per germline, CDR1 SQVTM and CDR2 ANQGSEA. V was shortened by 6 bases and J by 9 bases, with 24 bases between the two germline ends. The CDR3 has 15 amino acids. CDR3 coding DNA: TGCAGCGTGAGAAGTAAGGACAGCCCCGGAGGGCCCCAGCATTTT. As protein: CSVRSKDSPGGPQHF.